Listed here is a single T cell receptor beta chain. What it recognizes is unknown. This record comes from a study of T cell responses to AZD1222 COVID-19 vaccine. Study-wide points: Seropositive at baseline were only six AZD1222 recipients. No day 14 peak samples; only post-peak repertoires were characterized. Regions 160-218 and 743-854 held dominance among vaccine-associated CD4 TCRs, which spanned spike. Breadth and depth of Spike-specific TCRs rose after two AZD1222 doses.

TCRdb's table, derived via immunoSEQ multiplex PCR, lists solely in-frame clones and lacks some. Of 150,000 to 200,000 clones in the sample, 92% are singletons; the top ten hold over 9.5%. Germline-derived CDR1 and CDR2 are LGHDT and YNNKEL (reference sequence). CDR3 length: 15 amino acids. V was cut by 2 bases and J by 0 bases, with 11 bases left in between. This TCR was sampled from an adult in good health. V and J are TRBV3-1 (or the pseudogene TRBV3-2) and TRBJ2-7; D uncertain. This specimen consisted of peripheral blood, obtained on day 0 of AZD1222 vaccination. CDR3 nucleotide sequence: TGTGCCAGCAGCCAAAGTCAAGCGTTCTCCTACGAGCAGTACTTC. Translated, it gives CASSQSQAFSYEQYF.